Each of the 22 T cell receptor beta chains below was sequenced from the same sample in a study of blood T cell dynamics during melanoma immunotherapy. Using immunoSEQ multiplex PCR, the repertoire was profiled, and TCRdb retains in-frame clones only, with some absent. The sample yields about 5,900 clones, around 81% seen once. The time point: week 3, after first cycle of checkpoint inhibitor. The source material was blood, sampled from a patient treated with checkpoint blockade. The origin of the receptors is a human donor with melanoma.

The chain uses TRBV10-1 and TRBJ2-7; 12 bases are shared with TRBD2. CDR3 length equals 17 residues. In germline, CDR1 is WNHNN, CDR2 SYGVQD (reference sequence). The CDR3: CGDSRRPSGGANYEQYF. CDR3 DNA sequence: TGCGGCGATTCTCGTCGACCTAGCGGGGGGGCCAACTACGAGCAGTACTTC.

This chain connects TRBV11-2 to TRBJ1-4; tentative D call: TRBD1 (5 bases). Trimming cost V 0 bases and J 4 bases, with 18 bases left between them. The germline CDR1 and CDR2 sequences are SGHAT and FQNNGV. This CDR3 spans 18 amino acids. In DNA, the CDR3 is TGTGCCAGCAGCTTAGATCCACCCGGGCGGGGGATTAATGAAAAACTGTTTTTT. Encoded protein: CASSLDPPGRGINEKLFF.

The genes are TRBV7-9 and TRBJ1-2; D uncertain. CDR1 and CDR2 (germline): SEHNR, FQNEAQ (reference sequence). V dropped 5 bases and J dropped 4 bases, with 14 bases sitting between them. The CDR3 is 14 amino acids. In DNA, the CDR3 is TGTGCCAGCAGCACAGAGACCGGAGTCTATGGCTACACCTTC. It codes for CASSTETGVYGYTF.

The chain has TRBV29-1 and TRBJ1-2, with 10 positions matching TRBD1. The germline CDR1 and CDR2 sequences are SQVTM and ANQGSEA. J was trimmed by 0 bases and V by 3 bases; bases with no gene match: 7. CDR3 length: 16 residues. The CDR3 region is CSVDKRDRGTNYGYTF. For the CDR3, the DNA is TGCAGCGTTGATAAGCGGGACAGGGGAACTAACTATGGCTACACCTTC.

A single count supports this clone. The chain joins TRBV19 to TRBJ1-5; 7 nucleotides line up with TRBD1. V was pared by 6 bases and J by 3 bases, with 8 bases of the junction left unmatched. The CDR3 extends over 15 amino acids. The germline gives CDR1 LNHDA, CDR2 SQIVND (reference sequence). The CDR3 DNA reads as TGTGCCAGTAGCCCGACAGGGAGGAACAATCAGCCCCAGCATTTT. Its translation: CASSPTGRNNQPQHF.

The rearrangement links TRBV28 to TRBJ2-7, with 8 bases matching TRBD1. CDR3 length equals 15 residues. The germline V gene has CDR1 MDHEN and CDR2 SYDVKM. Trimming at V came to 10 bases and at J to 0 bases, leaving 11 bases not matched to a gene. CDR3 in DNA: TGTGCCACCTACGGGCGACAGGGGAACTCCTACGAGCAGTACTTC. Its protein product is CATYGRQGNSYEQYF.

V gene TRBV19 combines with J gene TRBJ2-7; 7 bases are shared with TRBD1. CDR3 length: 13 amino acids. Trimming took 9 bases from V and 5 from J; bases not matched to a gene: 10. The germline V gene has CDR1 LNHDA and CDR2 SQIVND (reference sequence). The DNA of the CDR3 is TGTGCCAGCGGGACAGCGAGGGGCAACGAGCAGTACTTC. Translation: CASGTARGNEQYF.

J is TRBJ2-7 and V is TRBV6-1, with 7 positions matching TRBD1. This CDR3 is built from 15 residues. The germline gives CDR1 MNHNS, CDR2 SASEGT. The trim removed 2 bases at V and 3 bases at J, leaving 7 bases unmatched. CDR3 in DNA: TGTGCCAGCAGTGAAAGGGGACAGCTCAACTACGAGCAGTACTTC. This translates into CASSERGQLNYEQYF.

V gene TRBV11-2 combines with J gene TRBJ1-2, with D maybe TRBD1 (5 bases). Germline V gene data show CDR1 as SGHAT and CDR2 as FQNNGV. With 1 base removed from V and 6 bases from J, the gap between germline ends came to 12 bases. The CDR3 has 14 amino acids. DNA for the CDR3: TGTGCCAGCAGCTTAGGGGGGGTGTTAAATGGCTACACCTTC. It is translated as CASSLGGVLNGYTF.

The chain uses TRBV5-6 and TRBJ2-7; D possibly uses TRBD1 or TRBD2 (6 bases each). CDR1 and CDR2 (germline): SGHDT, YYEEEE. V was shortened by 1 base and J by 0 bases, with 20 bases between the two germline ends. The CDR3 is 18 residues long. CDR3 in DNA: TGTGCCAGCAGCTTGTTAGTAGGGGGACTGTCGAGCTCCTACGAGCAGTACTTC. This translates into CASSLLVGGLSSSYEQYF.

The genes are TRBV28 and TRBJ2-7, with D perhaps TRBD1 or TRBD2 (5 bases each). The germline V gene encodes CDR1 MDHEN and CDR2 SYDVKM. This CDR3 contains 15 residues. Trimming removed 6 bases at V and 0 bases at J, with 15 bases between. CDR3: CASRGTDKASYEQYF. Written as DNA, the CDR3 is TGTGCCAGCAGAGGGACGGACAAAGCCTCCTACGAGCAGTACTTC.

This clone showed up just a few times. This chain joins TRBV10-3 and TRBJ1-2, with TRBD1 matching over 8 bases. Losses at the gene ends were 8 bases for V and 2 bases for J; bases not matched to a gene: 7. The CDR3 is 14 amino acids. From germline, CDR1 is ENHRY and CDR2 SYGVKD. This CDR3 reads CAIAAGGANYGYTF. CDR3 coding DNA: TGTGCCATCGCGGCAGGGGGCGCGAACTATGGCTACACCTTC.

This chain joins TRBV2 and TRBJ2-7; no clear D. With 2 bases removed from V and 0 bases from J, the gap between germline ends came to 2 bases. Germline CDR1 reads SNHLY; CDR2 reads FYNNEI. The CDR3 runs 12 residues. The CDR3 DNA sequence: TGTGCCAGCAGTGAAACCTCCTACGAGCAGTACTTC. Amino acids: CASSETSYEQYF.

The chain carries TRBV19 and TRBJ1-5, with no clear D. This CDR3 comprises 14 residues. Trimming pared 7 bases from V and 3 bases from J, leaving 13 bases between. Germline V gives CDR1 LNHDA, CDR2 SQIVND (reference sequence). CDR3 bases: TGTGCCAGTACCTCCCCGTGGACCAATCAGCCCCAGCATTTT. Translated, it gives CASTSPWTNQPQHF.

The chain carries TRBV19 and TRBJ1-2; no firm D call. This CDR3 has 12 residues. Germline assignment: CDR1 LNHDA and CDR2 SQIVND (reference sequence). The ends were cut back, 5 bases at V and 6 bases at J, with 10 bases in the middle. CDR3 in amino acids: CASSSRRDGYTF. In DNA, the CDR3 is TGTGCCAGTAGTTCACGACGAGATGGCTACACCTTC. Combining the CDR3 with reference TRBV19 and TRBJ1-2 gives the whole variable domain DGGITQSPKYLFRKEGQNVTLSCEQNLNHDAMYWYRQDPGQGLRLIYYSQIVNDFQKGDIAEGYSVSREKKESFPLTVTSAQKNPTAFYLCASSSRRDGYTFGSGTRLTVV.

The gene calls are TRBV5-6 and TRBJ1-1; D unclear. This CDR3 is 13 amino acids long. Between the trimmed V and J ends, which lost 7 bases and 6 bases, there was a span of 16 bases. Germline lookup yields CDR1 SGHDT and CDR2 YYEEEE. CDR3 residues: CASGFMGGAEAFF. In DNA form, the CDR3 reads TGTGCCAGCGGATTCATGGGAGGCGCTGAAGCTTTCTTT.

This chain connects TRBV2 to TRBJ2-7, with a tentative D call TRBD2 (5 bases). V was shortened by 6 bases and J by 2 bases, with 8 bases between the two germline ends. Germline V gene lookup returns CDR1 SNHLY and CDR2 FYNNEI. The CDR3 is made up of 12 amino acids. CDR3 coding DNA: TGTGCCAGCAGCGGAGGAGCCTACGAGCAGTACTTC. Translation: CASSGGAYEQYF.

This sequence joins TRBV4-2 and TRBJ1-2; D call uncertain. With 2 bases removed from V and 4 bases from J, the gap between germline ends came to 17 bases. This CDR3 contains 16 residues. Per germline, CDR1 LGHNA and CDR2 YNFKEQ. CDR3 amino acids: CASSQRSGRDGYGYTF. CDR3 DNA sequence: TGTGCCAGCAGCCAAAGGTCGGGGAGGGATGGCTATGGCTACACCTTC.

The chain carries TRBV28 and TRBJ2-7; TRBD1 agrees at 8 bases. Germline loops: CDR1 MDHEN, CDR2 SYDVKM. The trim removed 5 bases at V and 3 bases at J, leaving 9 bases unmatched. The CDR3 spans 15 residues. The CDR3, as DNA: TGTGCCAGCAGTCCCCTAGGGACAGGTGACTACGAGCAGTACTTC. Amino acid sequence: CASSPLGTGDYEQYF.

This chain joins TRBV5-1 and TRBJ2-7; D is unclear. The CDR3 spans 12 residues. From germline, CDR1 is SGHRS and CDR2 YFSETQ. Deletions cut 3 bases from V and 4 bases from J, with 8 bases between. CDR3 bases: TGCGCCAGCAGCTCCCTGACGTACGAGCAGTACTTC. Translated: CASSSLTYEQYF.

This chain uses TRBV7-8 with TRBJ2-7, with TRBD2 as a possible D gene (5 bases). The V and J ends lost 1 base and 5 bases respectively, with 12 bases between them. CDR1 SGHVS and CDR2 FQNEAQ come from the germline V gene. CDR3 size: 14 residues. The CDR3 nucleotides read TGTGCCAGCAGCTTAGGGCTTTGGCGGGACGAGCAGTACTTC. It codes for CASSLGLWRDEQYF.

This clone was observed a handful of times. The chain uses TRBV9 and TRBJ1-2; 8 bases match TRBD1. Germline V gives CDR1 SGDLS, CDR2 YYNGEE. V dropped 0 bases and J dropped 4; count of bases not matched to a gene: 8. CDR3 size: 16 residues. The CDR3 reads CASSVGPGQALYGYTF. Written as DNA, the CDR3 is TGTGCCAGCAGCGTAGGCCCGGGACAGGCCCTCTATGGCTACACCTTC.